This T cell receptor beta chain was identified during a study of response to subunit inactivated influenza vaccine. CDR3 length: 17 residues. Germline-derived CDR1 and CDR2 are KGHDR and SFDVKD. The V and J ends lost 3 bases and 7 bases, in that order; junction bases with no gene match: 13. This clonotype appeared a few times. MiXCR was run by TCRdb on the RT-PCR reads, yielding one entry per CDR3 protein. This sample yields hundreds of thousands of distinct CDR3 sequences, of which 13% to 15% are seen a single time; approximately 7.6% belongs to the top ten. The chain couples TRBV24-1 to TRBJ2-1; 8 nucleotides line up with TRBD1. This TCR was sampled from a man aged 45-65 years who received an inactivated influenza vaccine. The source material was PBMCs from blood, sampled 14 to 15 days before vaccination. CDR3 coding DNA: TGTGCCACCAGTGATCCATACTATGGACAGGGTTGGAATGAGCAGTTCTTC. Encoded protein: CATSDPYYGQGWNEQFF.